This is a list of T cell receptor beta chains from one sample in a study of T cell responses to AZD1222 COVID-19 vaccine. Data came from immunoSEQ multiplex PCR; TCRdb stores just in-frame clones and leaves some out. The data show 90,000 to 130,000 clones, around 82% seen once. The sequenced sample was peripheral blood, obtained on day 0 of AZD1222 vaccination. The source is an adult in good health. CDR3s include the opening cysteine and the closing phenylalanine or tryptophan. D genes are given only for firm matches. Clone size appears in some rows only: once, few, many, or a class for an expanded clone.

d_gene | j_gene | abundance | v_gene | CDR3nt | CDR3aa
TRBD1 | TRBJ2-2 | - | TRBV25-1 | TGTGCCAGCAGTGGGAGACAGGGATTTGGCGGGGAGCTGTTTTTT | CASSGRQGFGGELFF
TRBD2 | TRBJ2-7 | - | TRBV7-2 | TGTGCCAGCAGCTTTAACAGCGGGGGGTCAGTTTTCGGGGAGCAGTACTTC | CASSFNSGGSVFGEQYF
- | TRBJ1-5 | - | TRBV5-4 | TGTGCCAGCAGCCACGGGGGCGCCTATCAGCCCCAGCATTTT | CASSHGGAYQPQHF
TRBD1 | TRBJ1-4 | - | TRBV6-4 | TGTGCCAGCAGCTCCCCGGGACAGGGTGAAAAAAGTTCTGAAAAACTGTTTTTT | CASSSPGQGEKSSEKLFF
TRBD1 | TRBJ1-5 | - | TRBV19 | TGTGCCAGCAGGCAGGACAGGGGTGCGAGCAATCAGCCCCAGCATTTT | CASRQDRGASNQPQHF
- | TRBJ2-3 | - | TRBV7-2 | TGTGCCAGCAGCCCCTGGACGGGATCAACAGATACGCAGTATTTT | CASSPWTGSTDTQYF
- | TRBJ1-5 | - | TRBV5-1 | TGCGCCAGCAGCTTAGACGGCCAGATCCAGCCCCAGCATTTT | CASSLDGQIQPQHF
TRBD1 | TRBJ2-7 | - | TRBV6-5 | TGTGCCAGCAACACAGGGGGCGTGGATCGCGAGCAGTACTTC | CASNTGGVDREQYF
- | TRBJ1-3 | few | TRBV28 | TGTGCCAGCAGTTCAGCAGGACCCGACTCTGGAAACACCATATATTTT | CASSSAGPDSGNTIYF
TRBD1 | TRBJ1-5 | once | TRBV28 | TGTGCCAGCAGTTTATGGACAGGGGGTTATCAGCCCCAGCATTTT | CASSLWTGGYQPQHF
- | TRBJ2-1 | - | TRBV7-9 | TGTGCCAGCAGCCCCTATGCGCCTTACAATGAGCAGTTCTTC | CASSPYAPYNEQFF
- | TRBJ1-1 | few | TRBV18 | TGTGCCAGCTCGGGGGGTTCGAACACTGAAGCTTTCTTT | CASSGGSNTEAFF
TRBD1 | TRBJ1-1 | - | TRBV6-6 | TGTGCCAGCAGGAGGGGCAGGGGGGCCGTGAACACTGAAGCTTTCTTT | CASRRGRGAVNTEAFF